A single sample is the source of the 9 T cell receptor beta chains below, sequenced in a study of memory CD4+ T cells and cytomegalovirus serostatus. Only in-frame clones appear in the TCRdb table, and some are missing; sequencing was by immunoSEQ multiplex PCR. The sample has about 31,000 clones; 65% to 80% are singletons. Single viable CD3+CD4+CD8-CD45RO+ cells were sorted as the memory CD4+ T cells. Sequences were obtained from memory CD4+ T cells from blood. The receptors were gathered from an adult in good health and CMV-seronegative. Some clones in this sample may be carry-over from other donors' samples.

This chain joins TRBV5-1 and TRBJ2-1; a weak D match, TRBD1 (6 bases). V lost 4 bases, J lost 7 bases, and 15 bases lay in between. CDR1 and CDR2 (germline): SGHRS, YFSETQ. The CDR3 spans 14 residues. The CDR3 sequence is CASSAGVRGNEQFF. In DNA, the CDR3 is TGCGCCAGCAGCGCAGGGGTGAGAGGAAATGAGCAGTTCTTC.

This chain uses TRBV15 with TRBJ2-1, with D tentatively TRBD2 (6 bases). Between the trimmed V and J ends, which lost 0 bases and 9 bases, there was a span of 21 bases. Germline V gene data show CDR1 as LNHNV and CDR2 as YYDKDF (reference sequence). The CDR3 consists of 17 residues. DNA of the CDR3: TGTGCCACCAGCAGAGATGGAGGTCTAGGGAGGAGTTCTGAGCAGTTCTTC. It is translated as CATSRDGGLGRSSEQFF.

This sequence joins TRBV6-5 and TRBJ2-6, with D uncertain. The germline V and J ends were trimmed by 5 bases and 8 bases, with 4 bases remaining between them. There are 11 residues in the CDR3. The germline gives CDR1 MNHEY, CDR2 SVGAGI. The CDR3 region has the DNA TGTGCCAGCAGTGAACCCAACGTCCTGACTTTC. This sequence encodes CASSEPNVLTF.

This chain connects TRBV6-6 to TRBJ1-1; D gene uncertain. Germline V lookup: CDR1 MNHNY, CDR2 SVGAGI (reference sequence). The length of the CDR3 is 12 residues. Trimming shortened V by 2 bases and J by 4 bases, and 5 bases separated the two germline ends. CDR3 nucleotide sequence: TGTGCCAGCAGTTACCGGACCACTGAAGCTTTCTTT. This codes for CASSYRTTEAFF.

This chain uses TRBV6-1 with TRBJ1-6; D uncertain. Germline lookup yields CDR1 MNHNS and CDR2 SASEGT. V was trimmed by 5 bases and J by 7 bases, leaving 6 bases between them. This CDR3 contains 12 residues. CDR3 sequence (DNA): TGTGCCAGCAGTTATACCAATTCACCCCTCCACTTT. Amino acid sequence: CASSYTNSPLHF.

The chain combines TRBV7-6 with TRBJ1-6; 9 bases line up with TRBD1. V dropped 4 bases and J dropped 2; count of bases not matched to a gene: 9. The CDR3 covers 18 residues. Germline CDR1 reads SGHVS; CDR2 reads FNYEAQ. The CDR3: CASSSDGQGKAYNSPLHF. The DNA of the CDR3 is TGTGCCAGCAGCTCCGACGGACAGGGGAAGGCCTATAATTCACCCCTCCACTTT.

J is TRBJ2-7 and V is TRBV30, with D possibly matching TRBD2 (6 bases). Trimming removed 0 bases at V and 4 bases at J, with 19 bases between. The CDR3 has 16 residues. CDR1 is GTSNPN and CDR2 is SVGIG in the germline V gene (reference sequence). The CDR3 nucleotides read TGTGCCTGGAGTGTACGTTCCGGGGGTTATGTATACGAGCAGTACTTC. Translated: CAWSVRSGGYVYEQYF.

The chain recombines TRBV6-5 with TRBJ1-3; unclear D gene. Trimming cost V 6 bases and J 0 bases, with 12 bases left between them. Germline CDR1 and CDR2: MNHEY and SVGAGI. This CDR3 spans 15 amino acids. The CDR3 spells CASRRKSGSGNTIYF. CDR3 coding DNA: TGTGCCAGCAGACGAAAGAGTGGCTCTGGAAACACCATATATTTT.

This chain connects TRBV5-4 to TRBJ1-2, with D perhaps TRBD1 (6 bases). V lost 2 bases and J 2 bases, leaving 13 bases between the germline ends. CDR3 length: 15 amino acids. Germline V CDR1 and CDR2: SGHNT, YYREEE (reference sequence). CDR3 residues: CASSFFTGQNYGYTF. Written as DNA, the CDR3 is TGTGCCAGCAGCTTTTTTACAGGGCAAAACTATGGCTACACCTTC.